Below, 6 T cell receptor beta chains from the same sample are listed, as sequenced in a study of shared clonotypes between healthy human individuals. Libraries were prepared by immunoSEQ multiplex PCR; TCRdb keeps only in-frame clonotypes and omits some of them. The sample gives about 120,000 clones, about 71% of which show up once; roughly a quarter is in the top ten. The sample consisted of memory CD8+ T cells sorted from blood. Regarding subset: CD45RO+ cells pooled with CCR7-negative TemRA cells. Receptors were obtained from a woman aged 25 to 39 in good health.

This clone has a handful of counts. The rearrangement links TRBV5-6 to TRBJ1-2, with 8 bases matching TRBD1. With V trimmed by 7 bases and J by 4 bases, 15 bases remained unmatched. This CDR3 comprises 16 residues. Germline CDR1 SGHDT, CDR2 YYEEEE. CDR3 protein: CASRAGGRGLTYGYTF. The CDR3 nucleotides read TGTGCCAGCCGAGCAGGGGGCAGGGGCCTTACCTATGGCTACACCTTC. Variable domain in full (rest from reference TRBV5-6 and TRBJ1-2): DAGVTQSPTHLIKTRGQQVTLRCSPKSGHDTVSWYQQALGQGPQFIFQYYEEEERQRGNFPDRFSGHQFPNYSSELNVNALLLGDSALYLCASRAGGRGLTYGYTFGSGTRLTVV.

This clone was seen more than once but under ten times. Here the CDR3 reads CSVDVGGNSYNEQFF. DNA for the CDR3: TGCAGCGTTGACGTCGGTGGGAACTCCTACAATGAGCAGTTCTTC. The chain is built from TRBV29-1 and TRBJ2-1; D is uncertain. Germline CDR1 SQVTM, CDR2 ANQGSEA. V was cut by 3 bases and J by 0 bases, with 12 bases left in between. The CDR3 length is 15 residues.

The chain employs TRBV27 and TRBJ2-2; 10 nucleotides line up with TRBD2. CDR3 length: 18 amino acids. Germline CDR1 reads MNHEY; CDR2 reads SMNVEV (reference sequence). Trimming cost V 1 base and J 6 bases; bases outside gene matches: 11. The CDR3 coding sequence is TGTGCCAGCAGTTTATTTCCCAGCGGGAGGGCCAATCCCGGGGAGCTGTTTTTT. Its protein is CASSLFPSGRANPGELFF.

The V and J genes are TRBV27 and TRBJ2-7; D unclear. The CDR3 spans 15 residues. Germline loops: CDR1 MNHEY, CDR2 SMNVEV (reference sequence). V gave up 5 bases and J gave up 3 bases, with 17 bases separating them. For the CDR3, the DNA is TGTGCCAGCAGTCCGTGGTGGGGTTGGGACTACGAGCAGTACTTC. Its translation: CASSPWWGWDYEQYF.

The chain carries TRBV5-1 and TRBJ2-7; D gene ambiguous. The CDR3 runs to 12 residues. Germline CDR1 is SGHRS and CDR2 is YFSETQ. The V end lost 5 bases, the J end lost 1 base, and 7 bases lay between the germline ends. CDR3 residues: CASRDGSYEQYF. The DNA for the CDR3 is TGCGCCAGCAGGGACGGTTCCTACGAGCAGTACTTC.

This clone has more than one count but fewer than ten. The V call is TRBV5-1, the J call TRBJ2-7, with a weak D call TRBD2 (6 bases). CDR1 is SGHRS and CDR2 is YFSETQ in the germline V gene. This CDR3 is 15 amino acids long. Trimming took 0 bases from V and 2 from J, leaving 12 bases between them. This CDR3 reads CASSLEPGETYEQYF. The CDR3 DNA reads as TGCGCCAGCAGCTTGGAGCCGGGAGAGACCTACGAGCAGTACTTC.